The entry below gives a single T cell receptor (beta chain) sequence along with its context. The ends were cut back, 1 base at V and 8 bases at J, with 9 bases in the middle. The CDR3 has 13 residues. CDR1 is SNHLY and CDR2 is FYNNEI in the germline V gene. The source of the sample is a study of technical replicates of blood from several donors. Sequencing was performed with immunoSEQ multiplex PCR; in TCRdb, only in-frame clones are kept and a portion is missing. The sample lists about 14,000 clones; about four fifths were seen once. The chain has TRBV2 and TRBJ2-1, with D hard to call. The sample comprised PBMCs. The source is a human donor in good health. The CDR3 region is CASSEDIVHEQFF. CDR3 in DNA: TGTGCCAGCAGTGAAGATATCGTCCATGAGCAGTTCTTC.